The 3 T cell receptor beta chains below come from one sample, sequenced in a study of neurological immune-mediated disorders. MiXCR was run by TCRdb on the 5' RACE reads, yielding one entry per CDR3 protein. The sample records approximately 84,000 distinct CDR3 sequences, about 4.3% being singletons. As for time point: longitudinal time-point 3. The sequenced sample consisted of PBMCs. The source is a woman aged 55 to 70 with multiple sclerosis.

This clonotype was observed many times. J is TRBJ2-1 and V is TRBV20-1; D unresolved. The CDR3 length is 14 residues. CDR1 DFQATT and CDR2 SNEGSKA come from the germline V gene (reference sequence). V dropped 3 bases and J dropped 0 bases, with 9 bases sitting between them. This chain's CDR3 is CSASGLSSYNEQFF. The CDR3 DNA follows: TGCAGTGCTAGCGGGTTAAGCTCCTACAATGAGCAGTTCTTC.

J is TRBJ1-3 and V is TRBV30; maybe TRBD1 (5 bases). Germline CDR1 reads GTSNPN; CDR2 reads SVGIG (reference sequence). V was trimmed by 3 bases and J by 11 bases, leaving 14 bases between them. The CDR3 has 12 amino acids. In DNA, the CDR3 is TGTGCCTGGAGCTACATGGGAGGGGCCATATATTTT. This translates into CAWSYMGGAIYF.

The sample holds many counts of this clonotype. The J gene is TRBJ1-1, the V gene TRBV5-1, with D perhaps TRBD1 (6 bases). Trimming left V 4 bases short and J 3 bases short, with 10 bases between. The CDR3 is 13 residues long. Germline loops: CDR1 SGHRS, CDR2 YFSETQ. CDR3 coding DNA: TGCGCCAGCAGCCCGGGACATCACACTGAAGCTTTCTTT. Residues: CASSPGHHTEAFF. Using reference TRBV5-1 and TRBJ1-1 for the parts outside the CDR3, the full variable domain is KAGVTQTPRYLIKTRGQQVTLSCSPISGHRSVSWYQQTPGQGLQFLFEYFSETQRNKGNFPGRFSGRQFSNSRSEMNVSTLELGDSALYLCASSPGHHTEAFFGQGTRLTVV.